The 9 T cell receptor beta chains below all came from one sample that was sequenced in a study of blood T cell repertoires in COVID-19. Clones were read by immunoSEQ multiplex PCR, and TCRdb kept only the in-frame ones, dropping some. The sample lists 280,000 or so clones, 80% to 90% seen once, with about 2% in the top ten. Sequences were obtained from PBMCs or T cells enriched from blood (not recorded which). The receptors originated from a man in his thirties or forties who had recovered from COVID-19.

CDR3 DNA sequence: TGTGCCAGCACCAGGACTGCGAACACTGAAGCTTTCTTT. Protein: CASTRTANTEAFF. The chain recombines TRBV6-5 with TRBJ1-1; D remains ambiguous. The CDR3 has 13 amino acids. The V gene lost 7 bases and the J gene lost 1 base, with 10 bases spanning the gap. The germline CDR1 and CDR2 sequences are MNHEY and SVGAGI.

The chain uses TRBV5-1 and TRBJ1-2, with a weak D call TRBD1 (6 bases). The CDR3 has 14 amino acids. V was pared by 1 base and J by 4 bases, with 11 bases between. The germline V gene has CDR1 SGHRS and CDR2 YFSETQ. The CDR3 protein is CASSLTAGAYGYTF. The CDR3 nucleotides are TGCGCCAGCAGCTTGACGGCAGGGGCCTATGGCTACACCTTC.

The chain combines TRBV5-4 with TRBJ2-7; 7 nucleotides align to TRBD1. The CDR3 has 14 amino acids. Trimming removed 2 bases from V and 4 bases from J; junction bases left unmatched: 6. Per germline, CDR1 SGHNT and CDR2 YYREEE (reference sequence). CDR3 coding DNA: TGTGCCAGCAGCTTAACCGGGACAGAATACGAGCAGTACTTC. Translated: CASSLTGTEYEQYF.

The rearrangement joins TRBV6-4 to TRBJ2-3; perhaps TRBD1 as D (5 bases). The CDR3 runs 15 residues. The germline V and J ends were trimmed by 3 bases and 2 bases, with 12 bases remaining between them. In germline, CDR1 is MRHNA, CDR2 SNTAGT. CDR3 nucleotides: TGTGCCAGCAGTGAGGGGCAGGACCACACAGATACGCAGTATTTT. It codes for CASSEGQDHTDTQYF.

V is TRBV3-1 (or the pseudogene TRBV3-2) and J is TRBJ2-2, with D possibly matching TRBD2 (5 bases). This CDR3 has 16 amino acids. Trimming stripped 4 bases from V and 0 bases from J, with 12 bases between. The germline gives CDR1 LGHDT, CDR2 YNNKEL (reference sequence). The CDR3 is CASSLLRVSNTGELFF. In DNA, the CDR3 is TGTGCCAGCAGCCTCCTGCGGGTTTCGAACACCGGGGAGCTGTTTTTT.

For the CDR3, the DNA is TGTGCCAGTAGTCTTAGCGGGGGTGACACCGGGGAGCTGTTTTTT. Encoded protein: CASSLSGGDTGELFF. The V gene is TRBV19, the J gene TRBJ2-2; 9 positions match TRBD2. Germline V gene sequence: CDR1 LNHDA, CDR2 SQIVND (reference sequence). Trimming cost V 5 bases and J 3 bases; bases outside gene matches: 4. This CDR3 has 15 amino acids.

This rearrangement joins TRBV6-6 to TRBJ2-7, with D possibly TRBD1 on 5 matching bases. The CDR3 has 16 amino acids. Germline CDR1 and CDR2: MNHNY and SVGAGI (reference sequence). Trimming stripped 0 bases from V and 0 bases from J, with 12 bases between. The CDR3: CASSYSQGTGSYEQYF. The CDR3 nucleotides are TGTGCCAGCAGTTACTCGCAGGGCACTGGCTCCTACGAGCAGTACTTC.

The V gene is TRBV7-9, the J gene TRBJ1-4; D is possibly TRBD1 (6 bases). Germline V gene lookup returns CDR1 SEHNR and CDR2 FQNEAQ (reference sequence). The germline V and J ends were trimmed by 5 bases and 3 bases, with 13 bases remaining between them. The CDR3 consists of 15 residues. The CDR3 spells CASSINRAPNEKLFF. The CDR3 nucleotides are TGTGCCAGCAGCATCAACAGGGCCCCTAATGAAAAACTGTTTTTT.

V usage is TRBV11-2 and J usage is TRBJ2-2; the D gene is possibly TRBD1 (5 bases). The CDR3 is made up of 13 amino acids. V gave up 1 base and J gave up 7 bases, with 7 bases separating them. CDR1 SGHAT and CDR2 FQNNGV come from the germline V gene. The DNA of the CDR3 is TGTGCCAGCAGCTTAGGACAGCGCGGGGAGCTGTTTTTT. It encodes CASSLGQRGELFF.